Only one count was recorded for the clone carrying this T cell receptor beta chain. The data originate from a study of blood T cell repertoires in COVID-19. Study information: Some COVID-19 samples were acute and others convalescent; all came from the United States, Italy and Spain. PBMCs, B-cell-depleted T cells, or T cells were the source of the cDNA or gDNA that made up the material.

Per the study methods: From reference gene primer amplification, estimates of nucleated cell counts were derived. Data came from immunoSEQ multiplex PCR; TCRdb stores just in-frame clones and leaves some out. V, J and clone size reflect that table, while D and trimming were determined from the DNA. This sample yields roughly 30,000 clones, of which 89% are seen a single time; 25% to 30% belongs to the top ten. The length of the CDR3 is 14 residues. In germline, CDR1 is MDHEN, CDR2 SYDVKM. The V and J ends lost 7 bases and 3 bases, in that order; junction bases with no gene match: 7. The receptor was isolated from an elderly man with acute or convalescent COVID-19. Sequencing was done on a sample of peripheral blood. The J gene is TRBJ1-2, the V gene TRBV28, with 8 bases that match TRBD1. CDR3: CASTSGGAYYGYTF. The CDR3 DNA follows: TGTGCCAGCACTTCAGGGGGCGCGTACTATGGCTACACCTTC.